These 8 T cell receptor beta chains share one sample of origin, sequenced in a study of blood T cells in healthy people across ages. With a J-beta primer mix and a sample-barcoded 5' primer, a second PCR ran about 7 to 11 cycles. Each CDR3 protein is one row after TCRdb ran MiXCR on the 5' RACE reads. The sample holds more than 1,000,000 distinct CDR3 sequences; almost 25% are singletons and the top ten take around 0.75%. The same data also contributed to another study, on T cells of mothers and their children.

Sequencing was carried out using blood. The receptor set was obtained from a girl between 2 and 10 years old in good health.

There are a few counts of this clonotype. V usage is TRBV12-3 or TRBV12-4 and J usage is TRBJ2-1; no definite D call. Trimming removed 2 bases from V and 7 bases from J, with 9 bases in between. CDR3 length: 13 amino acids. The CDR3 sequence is CASSLSGFNEQFF. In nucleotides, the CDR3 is TGTGCCAGCAGTTTATCCGGGTTTAATGAGCAGTTCTTC.

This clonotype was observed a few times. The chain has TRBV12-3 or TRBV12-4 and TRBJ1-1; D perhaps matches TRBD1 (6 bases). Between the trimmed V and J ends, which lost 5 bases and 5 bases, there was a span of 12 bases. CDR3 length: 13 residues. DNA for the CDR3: TGTGCCAGCAGTCCCGGGGGGCGGACTGAAGCTTTCTTT. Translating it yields CASSPGGRTEAFF.

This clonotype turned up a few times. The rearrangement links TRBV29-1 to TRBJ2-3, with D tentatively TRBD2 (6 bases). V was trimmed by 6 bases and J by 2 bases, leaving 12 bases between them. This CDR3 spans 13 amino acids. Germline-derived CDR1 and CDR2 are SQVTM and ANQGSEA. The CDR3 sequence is CSVTGDNTDTQYF. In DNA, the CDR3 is TGCAGCGTCACGGGAGACAACACAGATACGCAGTATTTT.

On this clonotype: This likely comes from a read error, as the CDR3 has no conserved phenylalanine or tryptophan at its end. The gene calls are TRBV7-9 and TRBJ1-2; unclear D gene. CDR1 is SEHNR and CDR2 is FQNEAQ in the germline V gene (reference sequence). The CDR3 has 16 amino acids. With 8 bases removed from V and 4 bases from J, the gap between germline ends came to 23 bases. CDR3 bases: TGTGCCAGCCAGACCTCACTCAGGCCAACCATCTATGGCTACACCCTC. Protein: CASQTSLRPTIYGYTL.

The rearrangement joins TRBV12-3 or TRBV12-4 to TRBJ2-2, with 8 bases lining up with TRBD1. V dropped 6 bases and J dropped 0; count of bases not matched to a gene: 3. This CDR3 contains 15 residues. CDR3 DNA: TGTGCCAGCAGCCAGGGACAGGCGAACACCGGGGAGCTGTTTTTT. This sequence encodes CASSQGQANTGELFF.

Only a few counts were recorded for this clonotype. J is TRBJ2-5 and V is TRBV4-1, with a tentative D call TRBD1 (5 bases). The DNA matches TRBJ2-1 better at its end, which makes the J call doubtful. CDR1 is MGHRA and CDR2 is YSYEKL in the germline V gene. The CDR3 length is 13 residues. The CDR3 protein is CASSQPRVDEQFF. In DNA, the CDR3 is TGCGCCAGCAGCCAGCCCAGGGTGGACGAGCAGTTCTTC.

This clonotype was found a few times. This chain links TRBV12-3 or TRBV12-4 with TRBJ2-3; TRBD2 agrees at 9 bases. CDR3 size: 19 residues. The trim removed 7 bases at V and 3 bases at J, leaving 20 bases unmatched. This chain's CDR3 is CASKTQKVSGGRVTDTQYF. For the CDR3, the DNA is TGTGCCAGCAAAACTCAGAAGGTTAGCGGGGGAAGAGTGACAGATACGCAGTATTTT.

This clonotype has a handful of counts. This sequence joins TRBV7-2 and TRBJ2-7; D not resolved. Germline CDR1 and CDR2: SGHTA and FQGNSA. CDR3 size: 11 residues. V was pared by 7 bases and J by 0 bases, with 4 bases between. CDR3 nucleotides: TGTGCCAGCACCATCTCCTACGAGCAGTACTTC. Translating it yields CASTISYEQYF.